This TCR beta chain appears in the sequencing data of a study of long-term antiretroviral therapy in people with HIV. Researchers report immunoSEQ v3.0 was run at survey level. Generated by immunoSEQ multiplex PCR, the TCRdb table keeps only in-frame clones and is missing some. The table lists 4,800 or so clones, 88% of them singletons. This clonotype originated in a woman in her fifties or sixties with HIV. Specimen: unsorted PBMCs, collected 1.3 years after starting antiretroviral therapy.

The CDR3 is CASSDLQGVREKLFF. The CDR3 DNA is TGTGCCAGCAGTGATCTACAGGGGGTCAGGGAAAAACTGTTTTTT. The chain links TRBV25-1 to TRBJ1-4, with TRBD1 matching 8 bases. The CDR3 runs to 15 residues. Per germline, CDR1 MGHDK and CDR2 SYGVNS. V lost 3 bases to trimming and J lost 8 bases; unmatched junction nucleotides: 8.